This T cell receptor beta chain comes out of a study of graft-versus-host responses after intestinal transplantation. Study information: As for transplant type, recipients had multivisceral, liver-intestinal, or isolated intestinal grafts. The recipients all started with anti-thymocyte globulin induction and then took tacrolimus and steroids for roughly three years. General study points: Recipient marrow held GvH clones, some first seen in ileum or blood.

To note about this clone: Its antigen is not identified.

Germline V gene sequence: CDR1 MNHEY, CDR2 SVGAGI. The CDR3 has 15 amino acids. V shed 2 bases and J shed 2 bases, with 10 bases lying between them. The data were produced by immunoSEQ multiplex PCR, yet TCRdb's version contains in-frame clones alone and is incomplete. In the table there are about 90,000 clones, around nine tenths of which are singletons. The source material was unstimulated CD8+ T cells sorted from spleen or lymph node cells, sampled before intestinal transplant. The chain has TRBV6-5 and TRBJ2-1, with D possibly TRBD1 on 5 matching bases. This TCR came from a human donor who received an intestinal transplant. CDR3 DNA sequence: TGTGCCAGCAGTTACGGGCAGGGCCCCTACAATGAGCAGTTCTTC. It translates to CASSYGQGPYNEQFF.